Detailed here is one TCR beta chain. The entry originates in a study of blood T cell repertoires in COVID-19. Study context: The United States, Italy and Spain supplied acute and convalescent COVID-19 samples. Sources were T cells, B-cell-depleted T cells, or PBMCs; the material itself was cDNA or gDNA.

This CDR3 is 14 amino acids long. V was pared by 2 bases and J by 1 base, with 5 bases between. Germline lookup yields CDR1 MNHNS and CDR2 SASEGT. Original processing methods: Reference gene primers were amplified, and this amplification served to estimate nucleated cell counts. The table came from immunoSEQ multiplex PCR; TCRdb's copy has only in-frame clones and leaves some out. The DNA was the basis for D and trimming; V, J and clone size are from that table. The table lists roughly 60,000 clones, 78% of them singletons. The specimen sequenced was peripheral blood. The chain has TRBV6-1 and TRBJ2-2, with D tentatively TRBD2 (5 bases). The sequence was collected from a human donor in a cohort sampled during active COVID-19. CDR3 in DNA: TGTGCCAGCAGTGAAAGCGGGAACACCGGGGAGCTGTTTTTT. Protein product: CASSESGNTGELFF.